A single sample is the source of the 24 T cell receptor beta chains below, sequenced in a study of beta chain features in type 1 diabetes. The sequenced template was cDNA made from the entire isolated RNA. Using immunoSEQ multiplex PCR, the repertoire was profiled, and TCRdb retains in-frame clones only, with some absent. Seen here are approximately 170,000 clones, 7.5% to 9.5% observed once, and the top ten hold 2% to 2.5%. Sequenced sample: central memory CD4+ T cells from blood. All receptors come from a woman younger than 35 in good health.

Worth noting for this clone: It may be a read error: a sequence one base away is much more abundant. Other nucleotide sequences from this sample produce the same CDR3. The chain carries TRBV6-5 and TRBJ1-4, with 8 positions matching TRBD1. This CDR3 region has 13 residues. J gave up 7 bases and V 2 bases, and 0 bases lay outside the gene matches. Germline CDR1 MNHEY, CDR2 SVGAGI. The CDR3 is CASSYGTGEKLFF. CDR3 nucleotides: TGTGCCAGCAGTTACGGGACAGGTGAAAAACTGTTTTTT.

J is TRBJ1-1 and V is TRBV7-9; TRBD1 agrees at 12 bases. This CDR3 contains 14 residues. Germline V gives CDR1 SEHNR, CDR2 FQNEAQ (reference sequence). V lost 5 bases, J lost 11 bases, and 9 bases stayed unmatched. Here the CDR3 reads CASSPRDRGRTAFF. CDR3 in DNA: TGTGCCAGCAGCCCCCGGGACAGGGGGCGGACGGCTTTCTTT. The variable domain in full, completed from reference TRBV7-9 and TRBJ1-1, reads DTGVSQNPRHKITKRGQNVTFRCDPISEHNRLYWYRQTLGQGPEFLTYFQNEAQLEKSRLLSDRFSAERPKGSFSTLEIQRTEQGDSAMYLCASSPRDRGRTAFFGQGTRLTVV.

J is TRBJ2-1 and V is TRBV6-5; no firm D call. V was trimmed by 7 bases and J by 7 bases, leaving 11 bases between them. CDR1 and CDR2 (germline): MNHEY, SVGAGI. The CDR3 totals 12 residues. CDR3 coding DNA: TGTGCCAGCACCCGCCCCGGGAATGAGCAGTTCTTC. This translates into CASTRPGNEQFF.

This clone was counted between two and nine times. The chain has TRBV27 and TRBJ2-1; 13 positions agree with TRBD2. J was trimmed by 4 bases and V by 4 bases; bases with no gene match: 4. The CDR3 loop spans 16 amino acids. CDR1 MNHEY and CDR2 SMNVEV come from the germline V gene (reference sequence). The CDR3 region has the DNA TGTGCCAGCAGTTCCACGACTAGCGGGGGGTACAATGAGCAGTTCTTC. Translation: CASSSTTSGGYNEQFF.

This clone has a handful of counts. The rearrangement links TRBV2 to TRBJ1-1; D unclear. The V gene's germline CDR1 is SNHLY and CDR2 FYNNEI. Trimming removed 2 bases at V and 1 base at J, with 5 bases between. The CDR3 consists of 13 residues. The CDR3 sequence is CASSEQANTEAFF. The CDR3 bases are TGTGCCAGCAGTGAACAGGCGAACACTGAAGCTTTCTTT.

This clone was counted a few times. The CDR3 region is CASSAIIGDEAFF. The CDR3 DNA reads as TGTGCCAGCAGTGCAATAATCGGTGATGAAGCTTTCTTT. The genes are TRBV6-4 and TRBJ1-1, with D unclear. There are 13 residues in the CDR3. Trimming cost V 4 bases and J 7 bases, with 13 bases left between them. The germline gives CDR1 MRHNA, CDR2 SNTAGT.

This clone has a handful of counts. The chain links TRBV9 to TRBJ2-1, with 8 bases matching TRBD1. The CDR3 is 16 amino acids. CDR1 and CDR2 (germline): SGDLS, YYNGEE. Trimming took 0 bases from V and 5 from J; bases not matched to a gene: 7. This CDR3 reads CASSVVTGVGNNEQFF. The CDR3 nucleotides read TGTGCCAGCAGCGTAGTGACAGGGGTGGGAAACAATGAGCAGTTCTTC.

This chain links TRBV6-1 with TRBJ2-7, with 9 positions matching TRBD1. Per germline, CDR1 MNHNS and CDR2 SASEGT. Trimming cost V 4 bases and J 3 bases; bases outside gene matches: 1. The CDR3 has 13 amino acids. In DNA, the CDR3 is TGTGCCAGCAGTGCGACAGGGGGCTACGAGCAGTACTTC. Its translation: CASSATGGYEQYF.

The V call is TRBV18, the J call TRBJ2-1; 10 bases map to TRBD1. The CDR3 spans 18 residues. Trimming cost V 0 bases and J 6 bases; bases outside gene matches: 11. Germline V gene data show CDR1 as KGHSH and CDR2 as LQKENI. In DNA, the CDR3 is TGTGCCAGCTCACCACCCCGGGACAGGGGCCACAGGTTCAATGAGCAGTTCTTC. This sequence encodes CASSPPRDRGHRFNEQFF.

This clone was detected only a few times. The gene calls are TRBV5-1 and TRBJ2-5; 9 bases match TRBD1. The CDR3 has 16 amino acids. V shed 0 bases, J shed 2 bases, and the junction held 5 bases outside the gene matches. Per the germline V gene, CDR1 is SGHRS and CDR2 is YFSETQ. The CDR3 coding sequence is TGCGCCAGCAGCTTGGGGACAGGGGTAGGTCAAGAGACCCAGTACTTC. Translating it yields CASSLGTGVGQETQYF.

The chain combines TRBV5-1 with TRBJ1-5, with D uncertain. The CDR3 loop spans 13 amino acids. Germline lookup yields CDR1 SGHRS and CDR2 YFSETQ. The V end lost 1 base, the J end lost 5 bases, and 7 bases lay between the germline ends. The DNA for the CDR3 is TGCGCCAGCAGCTTGTTGGGAGATCAGCCCCAGCATTTT. This gives the protein CASSLLGDQPQHF.

The J gene is TRBJ1-2, the V gene TRBV5-6; D is perhaps TRBD1 (5 bases). This CDR3 is built from 13 residues. The V end was cut by 2 bases, the J end by 8 bases, with 13 bases between. Germline values: CDR1 SGHDT, CDR2 YYEEEE. CDR3 sequence: CASSFGRRDGYTF. Written as DNA, the CDR3 is TGTGCCAGCAGCTTCGGCAGGCGGGACGGCTACACCTTC.

This clone has a handful of counts. V gene TRBV5-1 combines with J gene TRBJ2-3; 7 bases match TRBD1. The CDR3 sequence is 14 residues long. Germline CDR1 reads SGHRS; CDR2 reads YFSETQ. V lost 5 bases to trimming and J lost 2 bases; unmatched junction nucleotides: 5. The CDR3 reads CASRQGPSTDTQYF. CDR3 in DNA: TGCGCCAGCAGACAGGGGCCCTCCACAGATACGCAGTATTTT.

This clone occurred a few times. V and J are TRBV10-3 and TRBJ1-1, with TRBD1 matching over 7 bases. The ends lost 2 bases at V and 12 bases at J; junction bases unmatched: 12. Germline CDR1 is ENHRY and CDR2 is SYGVKD. CDR3 length equals 14 residues. CDR3 sequence reads: CAISERGGQGETFF. As DNA, the CDR3 is TGTGCCATCAGTGAGAGAGGGGGGCAGGGGGAAACTTTCTTT.

This clone showed up just a few times. The chain carries TRBV29-1 and TRBJ1-2; D not certain. The CDR3 runs to 12 residues. CDR1 is SQVTM and CDR2 is ANQGSEA in the germline V gene. The DNA for the CDR3 is TGCACCACCTCGGCCTGGCGGGGTGGCTACACCTTC. Translating it yields CTTSAWRGGYTF.

This clone has more than one count but fewer than ten. The V gene is TRBV2, the J gene TRBJ2-4; weak D call: TRBD2 (6 bases). The V and J ends lost 1 base and 9 bases respectively, with 10 bases between them. This CDR3 contains 13 residues. Germline CDR1 is SNHLY and CDR2 is FYNNEI. CDR3 sequence: CASSEVGGGIQYF. As DNA, the CDR3 is TGTGCCAGCAGTGAAGTCGGGGGAGGCATTCAGTACTTC.

The chain employs TRBV7-3 and TRBJ1-2, with D possibly being TRBD1 (5 bases). The V gene's germline CDR1 is SGHTA and CDR2 FQGTGA. The CDR3 loop spans 15 amino acids. Between the trimmed V and J ends, which lost 1 base and 1 base, there was a span of 10 bases. CDR3 nucleotide sequence: TGTGCCAGCAGCTTAAATGGGGGAGGTAACTATGGCTACACCTTC. Residues: CASSLNGGGNYGYTF.

The rearrangement links TRBV30 to TRBJ1-1; the match to TRBD1 covers 8 bases. The CDR3 runs to 13 residues. Germline CDR1 and CDR2: GTSNPN and SVGIG (reference sequence). V was pared by 2 bases and J by 4 bases, with 3 bases of the junction left unmatched. The DNA for the CDR3 is TGTGCCTGGAGTTCCACAGGGGGCACTGAAGCTTTCTTT. It specifies CAWSSTGGTEAFF. The whole variable domain, filled in from reference TRBV30 and TRBJ1-1, reads SQTIHQWPATLVQPVGSPLSLECTVEGTSNPNLYWYRQAAGRGLQLLFYSVGIGQISSEVPQNLSASRPQDRQFILSSKKLLLSDSGFYLCAWSSTGGTEAFFGQGTRLTVV.

This sequence joins TRBV19 and TRBJ2-7, with 8 bases aligning to TRBD1. Trimming removed 3 bases from V and 4 bases from J; junction bases left unmatched: 5. Germline CDR1 reads LNHDA; CDR2 reads SQIVND (reference sequence). This CDR3 has 14 residues. CDR3 region: CASSMQGALYEQYF. For the CDR3, the DNA is TGTGCCAGTAGTATGCAGGGGGCTTTGTACGAGCAGTACTTC.

J is TRBJ1-1 and V is TRBV5-1, with D possibly TRBD1 on 6 matching bases. V was cut by 5 bases and J by 1 base, with 9 bases left in between. Germline-derived CDR1 and CDR2 are SGHRS and YFSETQ. The CDR3 length is 13 residues. The CDR3 is CASREQGNTEAFF. The CDR3 nucleotides are TGCGCCAGCAGAGAACAGGGGAACACTGAAGCTTTCTTT.

This clone was seen only a few times. This chain connects TRBV7-2 to TRBJ2-1; tentative D call: TRBD2 (6 bases). This CDR3 comprises 14 residues. The V and J ends lost 3 bases and 5 bases respectively, with 11 bases between them. Germline CDR1 SGHTA, CDR2 FQGNSA. The CDR3 reads CASSFGTWDNEQFF. CDR3 DNA sequence: TGTGCCAGCAGCTTCGGGACTTGGGACAATGAGCAGTTCTTC.

A few counts support this clone. V and J are TRBV5-1 and TRBJ1-5; D is undetermined. Trimming took 4 bases from V and 0 from J, leaving 11 bases between them. This CDR3 region has 15 residues. Germline loops: CDR1 SGHRS, CDR2 YFSETQ. CDR3 nucleotide sequence: TGCGCCAGCAGCCTCGAGCCTTATAGCAATCAGCCCCAGCATTTT. Translated: CASSLEPYSNQPQHF.

The chain uses TRBV7-3 and TRBJ2-1; 7 bases align to TRBD2. Losses at the gene ends were 5 bases for V and 7 bases for J; bases not matched to a gene: 14. This CDR3 contains 16 residues. Germline CDR1 and CDR2: SGHTA and FQGTGA. The DNA for the CDR3 is TGTGCCAGCAGCCGAAGGCCGGGACTAACGACGAATGAGCAGTTCTTC. Its translation is CASSRRPGLTTNEQFF.

This clone came up a few times. The chain combines TRBV15 with TRBJ2-1, with TRBD2 matching 14 bases. There are 19 residues in the CDR3. The junction had 14 bases not matched to a gene; V was cut back by 3 bases and J by 7 bases. CDR1 is LNHNV and CDR2 is YYDKDF in the germline V gene (reference sequence). The CDR3 protein is CATSSPFPGTSGRQNEQFF. For the CDR3, the DNA is TGTGCCACCAGCAGCCCCTTCCCCGGGACTAGCGGGAGACAGAATGAGCAGTTCTTC.